This TCR beta chain is drawn from a study of blood T cell repertoires in COVID-19. For the study at large: The origin of the acute and convalescent COVID-19 samples was the United States, Italy and Spain. The cDNA or gDNA used as material had been derived from T cells, B-cell-depleted T cells, or PBMCs.

Using immunoSEQ multiplex PCR, the repertoire was profiled, and TCRdb retains in-frame clones only, with some absent. The sample has tens of thousands of clones; around four fifths are singletons. The CDR3 spans 10 residues. Per germline, CDR1 GTSNPN and CDR2 SVGIG (reference sequence). V was trimmed by 8 bases and J by 1 base, leaving 3 bases between them. The sequence was collected from an elderly woman with acute or convalescent COVID-19. Specimen: peripheral blood. This rearrangement joins TRBV30 to TRBJ1-3, with D uncertain. The CDR3 sequence: CALSGNTIYF. The CDR3 nucleotides are TGTGCCCTATCTGGAAACACCATATATTTT. The whole variable domain, remainder taken from reference TRBV30 and TRBJ1-3, is SQTIHQWPATLVQPVGSPLSLECTVEGTSNPNLYWYRQAAGRGLQLLFYSVGIGQISSEVPQNLSASRPQDRQFILSSKKLLLSDSGFYLCALSGNTIYFGEGSWLTVV.